This is a list of T cell receptor beta chains from one sample in a study of T cells in tuberculosis. Only in-frame clones appear in the TCRdb table, and some are missing; sequencing was by immunoSEQ multiplex PCR. The repertoire holds about 43,000 clones, with 95% as singletons. Sequencing was performed on PBMCs. These receptors all stem from a donor aged 10 to 29 with latent tuberculosis or without tuberculosis infection. Both conserved end residues are part of each CDR3. D genes are given only for firm matches. A clone size is listed for some rows: how often the clone was seen (once, few, many), or a class if it is expanded.

j_gene	v_gene	abundance	d_gene	CDR3aa	CDR3nt
TRBJ2-7	TRBV7-7	few	TRBD2	CASSPGTSGYEQYF	TGTGCCAGCAGCCCCGGGACTAGCGGCTACGAGCAGTACTTC
TRBJ2-1	TRBV5-1	few	TRBD2	CASSLAGLATYNEQFF	TGCGCCAGCAGCTTGGCTGGACTAGCGACCTACAATGAGCAGTTCTTC
TRBJ1-2	TRBV5-1	.	.	CASSVLTGSLYTF	TGCGCCAGCAGCGTCTTGACAGGATCCCTCTACACCTTC
TRBJ2-7	TRBV27	.	TRBD2	CASSIAWEGTNYEQYF	TGTGCCAGCAGTATAGCCTGGGAGGGAACAAACTACGAGCAGTACTTC
TRBJ1-2	TRBV30	.	.	CAWAPGQGVNYGYTF	TGTGCCTGGGCGCCGGGACAAGGGGTGAACTATGGCTACACCTTC
TRBJ1-1	TRBV27	.	TRBD1	CASTATATGEPEAFF	TGTGCCAGCACCGCTACTGCGACAGGGGAGCCTGAAGCTTTCTTT
TRBJ1-2	TRBV5-8	.	.	CASSLAMLLNYGYTF	TGTGCCAGCAGCTTGGCTATGTTACTCAACTATGGCTACACCTTC
TRBJ1-2	TRBV19	.	TRBD1	CASTDRGKVRYTF	TGTGCCAGTACCGACAGGGGTAAAGTCCGCTACACCTTC
TRBJ1-1	TRBV27	.	.	CASTNRRQGLRPNTEAFF	TGTGCCAGCACTAACCGGCGGCAGGGCCTACGTCCGAACACTGAAGCTTTCTTT
TRBJ2-2	TRBV5-1	.	TRBD1	CASSTDRGSTGELFF	TGCGCCAGCAGCACAGACAGGGGGAGCACCGGGGAGCTGTTTTTT
TRBJ1-1	TRBV11-2	.	.	CASSSPTGMNTEAFF	TGTGCCAGCAGCTCCCCGACGGGAATGAACACTGAAGCTTTCTTT
TRBJ2-3	TRBV7-2	.	.	CASSLAGGPGDTQYF	TGTGCCAGCAGCTTGGCCGGGGGGCCCGGAGATACGCAGTATTTT
TRBJ1-2	TRBV28	.	.	CASSPGIYGYTF	TGTGCCAGCAGTCCCGGGATCTATGGCTACACCTTC
TRBJ2-7	TRBV6-6	.	TRBD2	CATLTSGGHSYEQYF	TGTGCCACCTTAACTAGCGGGGGCCATTCCTACGAGCAGTACTTC
TRBJ2-1	TRBV6-5	.	TRBD2	CASSYSGGSYNEQFF	TGTGCCAGCAGTTACTCGGGGGGGTCCTACAATGAGCAGTTCTTC
TRBJ2-3	TRBV5-4	.	TRBD2	CASSWGLEYPTDTQYF	TGTGCCAGCAGCTGGGGACTAGAGTATCCCACAGATACGCAGTATTTT
TRBJ2-7	TRBV10-3	.	TRBD2	CASRAGGLYEQYF	TGTGCCTCCAGGGCGGGGGGCCTCTACGAGCAGTACTTC
TRBJ2-2	TRBV6-5	once	TRBD1	CASSKGQGNTGELFF	TGTGCCAGCAGTAAGGGACAGGGTAACACCGGGGAGCTGTTTTTT
TRBJ2-3	TRBV9	.	TRBD2	CASSVFMTSGPTDTQYF	TGTGCCAGCAGCGTATTTATGACTAGCGGCCCCACAGATACGCAGTATTTT
TRBJ1-1	TRBV6-5	.	TRBD1	CASRSQGRNTEAFF	TGTGCCAGCAGGTCACAGGGGAGGAACACTGAAGCTTTCTTT
TRBJ1-5	TRBV7-6	.	.	CASSLGAGNSNQPQHF	TGTGCCAGCAGCTTAGGGGCGGGCAATAGCAATCAGCCCCAGCATTTT
TRBJ2-7	TRBV4-3	.	TRBD1	CASSWGQGILPYEQYF	TGCGCCAGCAGCTGGGGACAGGGAATTTTGCCCTACGAGCAGTACTTC
TRBJ1-1	TRBV5-5	.	TRBD1	CASSWGQGGTEAFF	TGTGCCAGCAGCTGGGGACAGGGAGGCACTGAAGCTTTCTTT
TRBJ2-6	TRBV5-1	.	.	CASRSVRAGANVLTF	TGCGCCAGCAGGTCCGTCCGCGCTGGGGCCAACGTCCTGACTTTC
TRBJ2-7	TRBV29-1	.	TRBD1	CSARQGLPYEQYF	TGCAGCGCTAGACAGGGATTGCCCTACGAGCAGTACTTC
TRBJ1-1	TRBV6-5	.	.	CASSSYTEAFF	TGTGCCAGCAGTTCGTACACTGAAGCTTTCTTT
TRBJ2-1	TRBV7-2	.	TRBD1	CASSPPGQSQFF	TGTGCCAGCAGCCCCCCGGGACAGTCGCAGTTCTTC
TRBJ2-5	TRBV27	.	.	CASSSTGYQETQYF	TGTGCCAGCAGTTCGACAGGTTACCAAGAGACCCAGTACTTC
TRBJ1-6	TRBV28	.	.	CASSLLKTITGTGNSPLHF	TGTGCCAGCAGCTTACTCAAAACAATCACAGGAACGGGTAATTCACCCCTCCACTTT
TRBJ2-7	TRBV5-1	.	.	CASSLVEGAYEQYF	TGCGCCAGCAGCTTGGTCGAGGGGGCCTACGAGCAGTACTTC
TRBJ2-1	TRBV14	.	.	CASSPRPGEQFF	TGTGCCAGCAGCCCCAGGCCCGGTGAGCAGTTCTTC
TRBJ2-7	TRBV11-3	.	TRBD2	CASSPSTSGGFYVYEQYF	TGTGCCAGCAGCCCCTCGACTAGCGGGGGCTTCTACGTCTACGAGCAGTACTTC
TRBJ2-1	TRBV27	.	.	CASHPSTIHYNEQFF	TGTGCCAGCCACCCATCCACAATTCACTACAATGAGCAGTTCTTC
TRBJ1-5	TRBV6-1	.	.	CASSEEDSDQPQHF	TGTGCCAGCAGTGAGGAAGACAGTGATCAGCCCCAGCATTTT
TRBJ2-6	TRBV25-1	.	.	CASSEEGVSGANVLTF	TGTGCCAGCAGTGAAGAGGGGGTCTCTGGGGCCAACGTCCTGACTTTC
TRBJ2-7	TRBV27	.	TRBD1	CASSHPRTGPLYEQYF	TGTGCCAGCAGTCACCCAAGGACAGGGCCCCTCTACGAGCAGTACTTC
TRBJ2-3	TRBV5-1	.	TRBD2	CASSFKSGGALGIRGTDTQYF	TGCGCCAGCAGCTTTAAAAGCGGGGGGGCTTTGGGTATACGTGGCACAGATACGCAGTATTTT
TRBJ2-7	TRBV14	.	.	CASSPMGRDPPHEQYF	TGTGCCAGCAGCCCGATGGGCAGGGATCCCCCCCACGAGCAGTACTTC
TRBJ1-1	TRBV4-3	.	.	CASSHVTGEAFF	TGCGCCAGCAGCCACGTAACAGGGGAAGCTTTCTTT
TRBJ1-1	TRBV6-5	.	.	CASSYSMGREAFF	TGTGCCAGCAGTTACTCGATGGGCAGAGAAGCTTTCTTT
TRBJ2-7	TRBV7-8	.	TRBD2	CASSRTSGEIYEQYF	TGTGCCAGCAGTCGAACTAGCGGGGAAATCTACGAGCAGTACTTC
TRBJ1-5	TRBV6-5	.	TRBD1	CASSYSSTGGQHF	TGTGCCAGCAGTTACTCATCGACAGGGGGCCAGCATTTT
TRBJ1-5	TRBV9	.	.	CASGSGNQPQHF	TGTGCCAGCGGTTCGGGGAATCAGCCCCAGCATTTT